What follows are 21 T cell receptor beta chains derived from one specimen sequenced in a study of cytomegalovirus exposure and HLA in healthy donors. PCR used 60 Vbeta primers and 13 Jbeta primers. Assay: immunoSEQ multiplex PCR; the TCRdb copy retains only in-frame clones and omits some. The sample lists around 150,000 clones, 82% occurring once. The source material was PBMCs. The origin of the receptors is a girl aged 2 to 10 in good health and CMV-seropositive.

The chain uses TRBV7-3 and TRBJ2-1, with unresolved D. This CDR3 has 15 residues. The germline V and J ends were trimmed by 1 base and 0 bases, with 7 bases remaining between them. Germline-derived CDR1 and CDR2 are SGHTA and FQGTGA. CDR3 protein: CASSLSALSYNEQFF. CDR3 coding DNA: TGTGCCAGCAGCTTAAGCGCGCTCTCCTACAATGAGCAGTTCTTC. The full variable domain, its missing parts supplied by reference TRBV7-3 and TRBJ2-1, is GAGVSQTPSNKVTEKGKYVELRCDPISGHTALYWYRQSLGQGPEFLIYFQGTGAADDSGLPNDRFFAVRPEGSVSTLKIQRTERGDSAVYLCASSLSALSYNEQFFGPGTRLTVL.

The chain carries TRBV19 and TRBJ2-1; TRBD2 matches at 7 bases. Germline CDR1 and CDR2: LNHDA and SQIVND (reference sequence). This CDR3 is built from 12 residues. The ends lost 1 base at V and 15 bases at J; junction bases unmatched: 6. The CDR3 here is CASSIGRGVPFF. In DNA, the CDR3 is TGTGCCAGTAGTATAGGACGGGGGGTACCGTTCTTC.

This chain joins TRBV27 and TRBJ1-5, with 7 bases fitting TRBD1. The CDR3 loop spans 15 amino acids. V was pared by 2 bases and J by 1 base, with 2 bases of the junction left unmatched. Germline V CDR1 and CDR2: MNHEY, SMNVEV (reference sequence). CDR3 region: CASSLEGASNQPQHF. The CDR3 bases are TGTGCCAGCAGTTTAGAGGGGGCGAGCAATCAGCCCCAGCATTTT.

The chain recombines TRBV30 with TRBJ2-7; 7 bases line up with TRBD2. Germline values: CDR1 GTSNPN, CDR2 SVGIG (reference sequence). V lost 6 bases and J lost 6; bases outside the gene matches: 5. This CDR3 has 11 residues. This CDR3 is CACSQRGEQYF. CDR3 coding DNA: TGTGCCTGCTCCCAGCGGGGCGAGCAGTACTTC. Together with reference TRBV30 and TRBJ2-7, the CDR3 gives the full variable domain: SQTIHQWPATLVQPVGSPLSLECTVEGTSNPNLYWYRQAAGRGLQLLFYSVGIGQISSEVPQNLSASRPQDRQFILSSKKLLLSDSGFYLCACSQRGEQYFGPGTRLTVT.

This rearrangement joins TRBV27 to TRBJ2-1; the D gene is possibly TRBD2 (5 bases). Germline V CDR1 and CDR2: MNHEY, SMNVEV (reference sequence). The CDR3 has 14 amino acids. V lost 1 base, J lost 8 bases, and 12 bases lay in between. The CDR3 reads CASSLLATRHEQFF. Here the CDR3 DNA reads TGTGCCAGCAGTTTATTAGCGACCCGCCATGAGCAGTTCTTC.

A single count supports this clone. The J gene is TRBJ1-2, the V gene TRBV6-5; D is unresolved. Germline CDR1 is MNHEY and CDR2 is SVGAGI. The CDR3 has 12 residues. The ends were cut back, 6 bases at V and 4 bases at J, with 9 bases in the middle. The CDR3 loop is CASSAGAYGYTF. The CDR3 bases are TGTGCCAGCAGCGCAGGCGCCTATGGCTACACCTTC.

This chain connects TRBV4-1 to TRBJ2-7; TRBD2 aligns across 12 bases. The ends lost 2 bases at V and 4 bases at J; junction bases unmatched: 6. Germline-derived CDR1 and CDR2 are MGHRA and YSYEKL. The CDR3 spans 16 residues. CDR3 region: CASSQRTSGILYEQYF. The DNA for the CDR3 is TGCGCCAGCAGCCAAAGGACTAGCGGGATCCTATACGAGCAGTACTTC.

V gene TRBV29-1 combines with J gene TRBJ1-2; perhaps TRBD1 as D (6 bases). V lost 0 bases and J lost 4, with 12 bases in between. Looked up from germline, CDR1 is SQVTM and CDR2 is ANQGSEA. CDR3 length: 14 amino acids. The CDR3 loop reads CSVEDLEGVYGYTF. CDR3 in DNA: TGCAGCGTTGAAGATCTTGAGGGGGTCTATGGCTACACCTTC.

This chain links TRBV19 with TRBJ1-5; tentative D call: TRBD1 (5 bases). Germline values: CDR1 LNHDA, CDR2 SQIVND (reference sequence). With 11 bases removed from V and 2 bases from J, the gap between germline ends came to 10 bases. There are 12 residues in the CDR3. The DNA for the CDR3 is TGTGCCTCCGGGGGGGGCAATCAGCCCCAGCATTTT. Its translation: CASGGGNQPQHF.

J is TRBJ2-4 and V is TRBV9; a weak D match, TRBD1 (5 bases). Trimming removed 0 bases from V and 9 bases from J, with 13 bases in between. The CDR3 length is 14 residues. Per germline, CDR1 SGDLS and CDR2 YYNGEE. The CDR3 loop is CASSVEGQGSIQYF. The CDR3, as DNA: TGTGCCAGCAGCGTAGAGGGCCAGGGTAGCATTCAGTACTTC. The variable domain in full, with the rest retrieved from reference TRBV9 and TRBJ2-4, is DSGVTQTPKHLITATGQRVTLRCSPRSGDLSVYWYQQSLDQGLQFLIQYYNGEERAKGNILERFSAQQFPDLHSELNLSSLELGDSALYFCASSVEGQGSIQYFGAGTRLSVL.

The chain has TRBV30 and TRBJ2-3; tentative D call: TRBD1 (6 bases). V lost 4 bases and J 8 bases, leaving 13 bases between the germline ends. Germline V lookup: CDR1 GTSNPN, CDR2 SVGIG (reference sequence). CDR3 length equals 12 residues. The CDR3 sequence is CAWNRAQSTQYF. CDR3 DNA: TGTGCCTGGAACAGGGCCCAATCTACGCAGTATTTT.

V usage is TRBV4-1 and J usage is TRBJ1-5, with 9 positions matching TRBD1. The CDR3 is 17 residues long. Losses at the gene ends were 4 bases for V and 3 bases for J; bases not matched to a gene: 10. The germline V gene encodes CDR1 MGHRA and CDR2 YSYEKL. The CDR3 coding sequence is TGCGCCAGCAGCCGACGTCCGGGACAGGGTGTCAATCAGCCCCAGCATTTT. Protein sequence: CASSRRPGQGVNQPQHF.

The rearrangement uses TRBV30 and TRBJ1-2, with 8 bases matching TRBD1. Germline V gene lookup returns CDR1 GTSNPN and CDR2 SVGIG (reference sequence). This CDR3 has 15 amino acids. V lost 3 bases to trimming and J lost 2 bases; unmatched junction nucleotides: 8. CDR3 bases: TGTGCCTGGAGCGCCGGGACAGGTTTGAACTATGGCTACACCTTC. Amino acid sequence: CAWSAGTGLNYGYTF.

The J gene is TRBJ2-3, the V gene TRBV30; D is possibly TRBD1 (5 bases). The CDR3 has 15 residues. Trimming shortened V by 2 bases and J by 5 bases, and 17 bases separated the two germline ends. CDR1 is GTSNPN, CDR2 SVGIG, per germline (reference sequence). The CDR3 protein is CAWSSPPGWKDTQYF. DNA for the CDR3: TGTGCCTGGAGTTCCCCGCCAGGGTGGAAAGATACGCAGTATTTT.

The rearrangement uses TRBV4-1 and TRBJ2-5; D call uncertain. The CDR3 is made up of 15 amino acids. Trimming removed 1 base from V and 2 bases from J, with 11 bases in between. Per the germline V gene, CDR1 is MGHRA and CDR2 is YSYEKL. CDR3 bases: TGCGCCAGCAGCCAAGGCGGCTTGCAACAAGAGACCCAGTACTTC. Amino acids: CASSQGGLQQETQYF.

The rearrangement uses TRBV2 and TRBJ1-5; D gene unclear. The V end was cut by 8 bases, the J end by 4 bases, with 12 bases between. Germline V gene lookup returns CDR1 SNHLY and CDR2 FYNNEI. The CDR3 extends over 13 amino acids. As DNA, the CDR3 is TGTGCCAGCCTCCCCGGTCGGAATCAGCCCCAGCATTTT. Protein sequence: CASLPGRNQPQHF.

To note about this clone: The same CDR3 can be traced to other DNA sequences in this sample. The chain has TRBV2 and TRBJ2-5; D is uncertain. V was cut by 5 bases and J by 2 bases, with 3 bases left in between. Germline V gives CDR1 SNHLY, CDR2 FYNNEI. The CDR3 spans 11 residues. Written as DNA, the CDR3 is TGTGCCAGCAGTTATCAAGAGACCCAGTACTTC. Amino acids: CASSYQETQYF. Variable domain in full (rest from reference TRBV2 and TRBJ2-5): EPEVTQTPSHQVTQMGQEVILRCVPISNHLYFYWYRQILGQKVEFLVSFYNNEISEKSEIFDDQFSVERPDGSNFTLKIRSTKLEDSAMYFCASSYQETQYFGPGTRLLVL.

This clone was seen a single time. This sequence joins TRBV7-9 and TRBJ2-7; 8 bases match TRBD2. The V and J ends lost 1 base and 0 bases, in that order; junction bases with no gene match: 2. From germline, CDR1 is SEHNR and CDR2 FQNEAQ (reference sequence). CDR3 length: 15 amino acids. DNA of the CDR3: TGTGCCAGCAGCTTAGAACTAGCGGCCTCCTACGAGCAGTACTTC. Translated, it gives CASSLELAASYEQYF.

CDR3 coding DNA: TGTGCCAGCAGCTTAGAAGGACCGCGGGGTGGGGGCTACACCTTC. Translating it yields CASSLEGPRGGGYTF. J is TRBJ1-2 and V is TRBV7-9; no reliable D call. Trimming took off 1 base at V and 8 bases at J, with 17 bases between the two ends. The length of the CDR3 is 15 residues. Germline values: CDR1 SEHNR, CDR2 FQNEAQ (reference sequence).

The rearrangement links TRBV5-4 to TRBJ1-2; D is undetermined. Germline CDR1 SGHNT, CDR2 YYREEE (reference sequence). The length of the CDR3 is 14 residues. With 3 bases removed from V and 6 bases from J, the gap between germline ends came to 15 bases. The CDR3 DNA sequence: TGTGCCAGCAGCTCCCGGGGAGTGGGCCATGGCTACACCTTC. Its protein product is CASSSRGVGHGYTF.

V and J are TRBV9 and TRBJ1-2, with 7 bases that match TRBD1. Losses at the gene ends were 0 bases for V and 4 bases for J; bases not matched to a gene: 12. Germline values: CDR1 SGDLS, CDR2 YYNGEE. The CDR3 sequence is 17 residues long. The CDR3 here is CASSVVGGDRSVYGYTF. As DNA, the CDR3 is TGTGCCAGCAGCGTAGTAGGCGGGGACAGATCGGTCTATGGCTACACCTTC.